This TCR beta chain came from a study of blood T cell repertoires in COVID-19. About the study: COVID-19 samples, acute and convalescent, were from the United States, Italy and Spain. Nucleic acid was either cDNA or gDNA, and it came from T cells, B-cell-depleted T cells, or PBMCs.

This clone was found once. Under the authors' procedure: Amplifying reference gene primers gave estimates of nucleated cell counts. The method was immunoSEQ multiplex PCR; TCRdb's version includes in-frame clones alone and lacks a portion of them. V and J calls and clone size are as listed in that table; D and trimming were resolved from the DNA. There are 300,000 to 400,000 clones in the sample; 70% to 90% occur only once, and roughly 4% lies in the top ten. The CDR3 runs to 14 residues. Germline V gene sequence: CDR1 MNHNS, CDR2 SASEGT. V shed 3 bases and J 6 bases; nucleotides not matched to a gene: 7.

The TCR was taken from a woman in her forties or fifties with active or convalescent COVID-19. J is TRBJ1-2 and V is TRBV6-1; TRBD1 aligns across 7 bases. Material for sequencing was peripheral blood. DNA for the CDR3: TGTGCCAGCAGTGAGAGACAGGGCTCAGATGGCTACACCTTC. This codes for CASSERQGSDGYTF.